These 17 T cell receptor beta chains share one sample of origin, sequenced in a study of control samples from healthy donors and cancer patients. Here immunoSEQ multiplex PCR was the method, and the copy in TCRdb shows in-frame clones only, minus some. The sample has 95,000 to 130,000 clones; around 91% are singletons. The source material was PBMCs. These receptor sequences come from a woman in her forties or fifties with colorectal cancer.

V and J are TRBV14 and TRBJ2-1, with 8 nucleotides matching TRBD2. Germline CDR1 and CDR2: SGHDN and FVKESK. V dropped 1 base and J dropped 5; count of bases not matched to a gene: 10. This CDR3 has 17 residues. The CDR3 sequence is CASSQVLGLGHHNEQFF. CDR3 bases: TGTGCCAGCAGCCAAGTACTGGGACTAGGGCACCACAATGAGCAGTTCTTC.

The CDR3 protein is CASSLTRGSQPQHF. In DNA, the CDR3 is TGTGCCAGCAGCTTAACCCGCGGGAGCCAGCCCCAGCATTTT. J is TRBJ1-5 and V is TRBV11-2, with D unresolved. Germline values: CDR1 SGHAT, CDR2 FQNNGV. V was clipped by 2 bases and J by 7 bases, with 12 bases between them. This CDR3 has 14 amino acids.

This chain joins TRBV2 and TRBJ2-2; 14 bases align to TRBD2. V lost 6 bases to trimming and J lost 5 bases; unmatched junction nucleotides: 2. Germline assignment: CDR1 SNHLY and CDR2 FYNNEI. The CDR3 contains 15 residues. CDR3 nucleotide sequence: TGTGCCAGCAGAGGACTAGCGGGAGGAACCGGGGAGCTGTTTTTT. This encodes CASRGLAGGTGELFF.

The gene calls are TRBV6-2 or TRBV6-3 and TRBJ1-3; TRBD1 aligns across 7 bases. CDR3 length: 17 residues. The germline V gene encodes CDR1 MNHEY and CDR2 SVGEGT. J was trimmed by 1 base and V by 1 base; bases with no gene match: 7. The CDR3 here is CASSYYLNRGSGNTIYF. The CDR3 DNA sequence: TGTGCCAGCAGTTACTATCTCAACAGGGGTTCTGGAAACACCATATATTTT.

This clone was seen only a few times. The rearrangement links TRBV5-6 to TRBJ1-1; 9 nucleotides agree with TRBD1. After removal of 4 bases from V and 0 bases from J, the junction contained 7 bases not matched to a gene. CDR1 is SGHDT and CDR2 is YYEEEE in the germline V gene. The CDR3 extends over 16 amino acids. CDR3 DNA: TGTGCCAGCAGCCTGGGGACAGGGCGGGTGAACACTGAAGCTTTCTTT. Translation gives CASSLGTGRVNTEAFF.

The rearrangement joins TRBV25-1 to TRBJ2-3; D ambiguous. The CDR3 runs to 14 residues. Germline V CDR1 and CDR2: MGHDK, SYGVNS. The ends were cut back, 7 bases at V and 0 bases at J, with 11 bases in the middle. CDR3: CASTGAISTDTQYF. The CDR3 coding sequence is TGTGCCAGCACAGGAGCGATTAGCACAGATACGCAGTATTTT.

The rearrangement uses TRBV6-6 and TRBJ2-4, with D hard to call. Germline V gene sequence: CDR1 MNHNY, CDR2 SVGAGI (reference sequence). The CDR3 runs 17 residues. The V gene lost 5 bases and the J gene lost 2 bases, with 19 bases spanning the gap. Here the CDR3 reads CASSPLWDFSSKNIQYF. In DNA, the CDR3 is TGTGCCAGCAGTCCCCTTTGGGATTTCTCTTCCAAAAACATTCAGTACTTC.

J is TRBJ2-5 and V is TRBV3-1 (or the pseudogene TRBV3-2), with 14 nucleotides matching TRBD2. Per the germline V gene, CDR1 is LGHDT and CDR2 is YNNKEL (reference sequence). With 3 bases clipped from V and 4 bases from J, the junction kept 4 bases outside the gene matches. This CDR3 spans 16 amino acids. Here the CDR3 DNA reads TGTGCCAGCAGCCATAGACTAGCGGGGGGGCGAGAGACCCAGTACTTC. Protein product: CASSHRLAGGRETQYF.

V is TRBV19 and J is TRBJ2-3; weak D call: TRBD2 (6 bases). The CDR3 runs to 16 residues. The V end lost 4 bases, the J end lost 0 bases, and 14 bases lay between the germline ends. Per germline, CDR1 LNHDA and CDR2 SQIVND (reference sequence). CDR3 protein: CASSTRTSFSTDTQYF. CDR3 DNA: TGTGCCAGTAGTACCCGAACTAGCTTTAGCACAGATACGCAGTATTTT. The complete variable domain, with remaining parts taken from reference TRBV19 and TRBJ2-3, reads DGGITQSPKYLFRKEGQNVTLSCEQNLNHDAMYWYRQDPGQGLRLIYYSQIVNDFQKGDIAEGYSVSREKKESFPLTVTSAQKNPTAFYLCASSTRTSFSTDTQYFGPGTRLTVL.

The rearrangement links TRBV14 to TRBJ2-7; 9 bases agree with TRBD1. V trimming: 9 bases; J trimming: 4 bases; junction bases outside the gene matches: 7. The CDR3 totals 13 residues. Germline V gene lookup returns CDR1 SGHDN and CDR2 FVKESK. The CDR3 loop is CASQGDREYEQYF. DNA for the CDR3: TGTGCCAGTCAAGGGGACAGGGAATACGAGCAGTACTTC.

The chain uses TRBV28 and TRBJ1-1; D call uncertain. V was pared by 7 bases and J by 0 bases, with 6 bases between. Germline V CDR1 and CDR2: MDHEN, SYDVKM. The CDR3 is 12 residues long. The CDR3 protein is CASKSLNTEAFF. The CDR3 coding sequence is TGTGCCAGCAAAAGCCTGAACACTGAAGCTTTCTTT.

The chain joins TRBV11-2 to TRBJ2-7; a possible D gene is TRBD2 (6 bases). CDR1 and CDR2 from the germline V gene are SGHAT and FQNNGV. The V and J ends lost 3 bases and 3 bases respectively, with 9 bases between them. This CDR3 is built from 13 residues. CDR3 bases: TGTGCCAGCAGCTTTAGCGGAGACTACGAGCAGTACTTC. It specifies CASSFSGDYEQYF.

This chain uses TRBV30 with TRBJ2-7; 7 bases align to TRBD2. The ends lost 5 bases at V and 6 bases at J; junction bases unmatched: 16. This CDR3 has 15 residues. Looked up from germline, CDR1 is GTSNPN and CDR2 is SVGIG (reference sequence). The CDR3 reads CAWATGTIRGGEQYF. CDR3 DNA: TGTGCCTGGGCAACCGGGACTATCCGCGGGGGCGAGCAGTACTTC. The full variable domain, completed using reference TRBV30 and TRBJ2-7, is SQTIHQWPATLVQPVGSPLSLECTVEGTSNPNLYWYRQAAGRGLQLLFYSVGIGQISSEVPQNLSASRPQDRQFILSSKKLLLSDSGFYLCAWATGTIRGGEQYFGPGTRLTVT.

Concerning this clone: One end of the junction does not line up with germline, which may come from a read error. The CDR3 reads CATVGQNTETFF. CDR3 sequence (DNA): TGTGCCACCGTGGGACAGAACACTGAAACTTTCTTT. The chain combines TRBV24-1 with TRBJ1-1; 7 bases match TRBD1. Germline loops: CDR1 KGHDR, CDR2 SFDVKD. The CDR3 sequence is 12 residues long.

This chain joins TRBV5-1 and TRBJ1-2; D call uncertain. The CDR3 extends over 12 amino acids. Trimming pared 0 bases from V and 8 bases from J, leaving 8 bases between. The germline gives CDR1 SGHRS, CDR2 YFSETQ. CDR3 protein: CASSLVGEGYTF. The CDR3 coding sequence is TGCGCCAGCAGCTTGGTCGGGGAGGGCTACACCTTC.

V gene TRBV29-1 combines with J gene TRBJ2-3, with D perhaps TRBD2 (5 bases). This CDR3 region has 13 residues. Germline CDR1 is SQVTM and CDR2 is ANQGSEA. Trimming took 6 bases from V and 4 from J, leaving 14 bases between them. CDR3 protein: CSVDLRRADTQYF. As DNA, the CDR3 is TGCAGCGTCGATCTCCGGCGGGCAGATACGCAGTATTTT.

The chain has TRBV6-5 and TRBJ1-2, with unresolved D. Looked up from germline, CDR1 is MNHEY and CDR2 is SVGAGI. The CDR3 extends over 13 amino acids. Trimming pared 9 bases from V and 5 bases from J, leaving 16 bases between. CDR3 amino acids: CARNLYRPYGYTF. CDR3 nucleotides: TGTGCCAGGAACCTCTACAGACCATATGGCTACACCTTC.